Listed here are 30 T cell receptor beta chains from one sample, sequenced in a study of T cells in women clearing cervical HPV infection. Using immunoSEQ multiplex PCR, the repertoire was profiled, and TCRdb retains in-frame clones only, with some absent. There are about 14,000 clones in the sample, with 20% held by the top ten. Sequenced material: blood buffy coat. The receptor source for this set is a woman aged 18-70 years with a cervical HPV16 infection that either progressed to CIN3+ or cleared (not recorded which).

With regard to this clone: The CDR3 extends 3 residues past the end of the read, so its final part is completed from the germline J gene. The genes are TRBV27 and TRBJ2-1; 8 bases are a match to TRBD1. This CDR3 region has 13 residues. Per germline, CDR1 MNHEY and CDR2 SMNVEV (reference sequence). V was clipped by 4 bases and J by 8 bases; unmatched bases: 4. The sequenced part of the CDR3 DNA is TGTGCCAGCAGTTACAGGGGGGCCCATGAG. Protein sequence: CASSYRGAHE. The full-length CDR3 reads as CASSYRGAHEQFF.

Turning to this clone: The read halts 3 residues ahead of the CDR3 end, with the missing end drawn from the germline J gene. The chain has TRBV7-2 and TRBJ2-3, with 9 bases fitting TRBD2. The germline gives CDR1 SGHTA, CDR2 FQGNSA. The CDR3 runs 15 residues. The CDR3 DNA, read in part, is TGTGCCAGCAGCTTAGCCGCGGGGGGGCAGGAGACG. Translation gives CASSLAAGGQET. The CDR3 in full is CASSLAAGGQETQYF.

Concerning this clone itself: The CDR3 end is not reached by the read, which stops 3 residues before it; the germline J gene fills it in. V gene TRBV14 combines with J gene TRBJ2-2; TRBD1 matches 7 bases. Losses at the gene ends were 4 bases for V and 6 bases for J; bases not matched to a gene: 11. Germline CDR1 and CDR2: SGHDN and FVKESK. The CDR3 runs 16 residues. The CDR3 sequence: CASSRISPQGAGELFF. Incomplete CDR3 DNA: TGTGCCAGCAGCCGCATATCACCTCAGGGGGCCGGGGAG.

Points on this clone: Read sequence stops 3 residues before the CDR3 end, and the germline J gene provides the missing end. This chain joins TRBV20-1 and TRBJ2-1, with D possibly matching TRBD1 (5 bases). The CDR3 covers 15 residues. Germline V gene lookup returns CDR1 DFQATT and CDR2 SNEGSKA (reference sequence). V was clipped by 3 bases and J by 4 bases, with 16 bases between them. The CDR3 reads CSASPTVGAYNEQFF. CDR3 DNA (partial): TGCAGTGCTAGCCCGACAGTTGGGGCGTACAATGAG.

With regard to this clone: The read falls 3 residues short of the CDR3 end, and the missing part is taken from the germline J gene. The sample holds other DNA sequences that translate to the same CDR3. The rearrangement links TRBV13 to TRBJ1-3; 7 positions agree with TRBD1. From germline, CDR1 is PRHDT and CDR2 FYEKMQ (reference sequence). V shed 1 base, J shed 4 bases, and the junction held 10 bases outside the gene matches. This CDR3 contains 17 residues. This CDR3 reads CASSLADDRAWGNTIYF. Incomplete CDR3 DNA: TGTGCCAGCAGCTTAGCCGATGACAGGGCCTGGGGAAACACC.

Points on this clone: Germline and junction disagree at one end, which may indicate a read error. The sequenced fragment ends 3 residues before the CDR3 boundary, so the rest is inferred from the germline J gene. The same CDR3 arises from other DNA sequences in this sample as well. V usage is TRBV2 and J usage is TRBJ1-3; 7 bases are shared with TRBD1. The CDR3 totals 15 residues. The germline gives CDR1 SNHLY, CDR2 FYNNEI. CDR3 DNA, as far as it was read: TGTGCCAGCAGTGCGGACAGGAGCTCTGGAAACACT. Its protein product is CASSADRSSGNT. The whole CDR3 region reads CASSADRSSGNTIYF.

Turning to this clone: Read sequence stops 3 residues before the CDR3 end, and the germline J gene provides the missing end. Other DNA sequences within the sample encode an identical CDR3. The chain combines TRBV19 with TRBJ1-3; maybe TRBD1 (6 bases). Trimming shortened V by 2 bases and J by 0 bases, and 11 bases separated the two germline ends. The CDR3 sequence is 16 residues long. CDR1 LNHDA and CDR2 SQIVND come from the germline V gene (reference sequence). The CDR3 sequence: CASSINIGGSGNTIYF. CDR3 bases read: TGTGCCAGTAGTATAAACATAGGGGGCTCTGGAAACACC.

Note on this clone: The read finishes 3 residues shy of the CDR3 end, and the germline J gene is used to complete it. V gene TRBV5-1 combines with J gene TRBJ2-5, with 10 nucleotides matching TRBD1. The CDR3 sequence is 16 residues long. After removal of 0 bases from V and 4 bases from J, the junction contained 6 bases not matched to a gene. CDR1 and CDR2 from the germline V gene are SGHRS and YFSETQ. The CDR3 is CASSLAGTGEGETQYF. The part of the CDR3 DNA that was read is TGCGCCAGCAGCTTGGCCGGGACAGGGGAGGGAGAGACC.

To note about this clone: The read halts 3 residues ahead of the CDR3 end, with the missing end drawn from the germline J gene. The chain has TRBV4-1 and TRBJ2-2; 11 nucleotides line up with TRBD1. The CDR3 is 15 amino acids. Germline loops: CDR1 MGHRA, CDR2 YSYEKL. The CDR3 DNA, read in part, is TGCGCCAGCAGCCAGGACAGGGGGCGGAATGAAAAG. Its translation: CASSQDRGRNEK. The whole CDR3 protein reads CASSQDRGRNEKLFF.

As concerns this clone: The read ends 3 residues shy of where the CDR3 ends; the end is completed using the germline J gene. V is TRBV7-9 and J is TRBJ2-3, with a tentative D call TRBD1 (6 bases). Trimming shortened V by 5 bases and J by 2 bases, and 11 bases separated the two germline ends. Germline lookup yields CDR1 SEHNR and CDR2 FQNEAQ (reference sequence). The CDR3 spans 14 residues. The CDR3 sequence: CASSQTGFTDTQYF. The CDR3 DNA, read in part, is TGTGCCAGCAGCCAGACAGGTTTCACAGATACG. Complete variable domain (other parts from reference TRBV7-9 and TRBJ2-3): DTGVSQNPRHKITKRGQNVTFRCDPISEHNRLYWYRQTLGQGPEFLTYFQNEAQLEKSRLLSDRFSAERPKGSFSTLEIQRTEQGDSAMYLCASSQTGFTDTQYFGPGTRLTVL.

As concerns this clone: The CDR3 end falls 3 residues outside the read, so it is completed with the germline J gene. The J gene is TRBJ1-2, the V gene TRBV19; D might be TRBD1 (5 bases). CDR1 LNHDA and CDR2 SQIVND come from the germline V gene (reference sequence). This CDR3 contains 15 residues. The CDR3 is CASSIRSGTEQGYTF. CDR3 DNA (partial): TGTGCCAGTAGTATAAGGAGCGGGACGGAGCAAGGC.

The sequenced part of the CDR3 DNA is TGTGCCAGCAGCTCCCTCCAGAGGTCCCTAGTGCCC. Its protein is CASSSLQRSLVP. The CDR3 in its entirety is CASSSLQRSLVPQHF. This chain connects TRBV7-2 to TRBJ1-5; no reliable D call. The read halts 3 residues ahead of the CDR3 end, with the missing end drawn from the germline J gene. Germline V CDR1 and CDR2: SGHTA, FQGNSA. This CDR3 contains 15 residues. Trimming stripped 4 bases from V and 9 bases from J, with 19 bases between.

As concerns this clone: The CDR3 end lies 3 residues beyond the end of the read and is filled in from the germline J gene. The chain employs TRBV19 and TRBJ2-1; 12 bases are a match to TRBD2. The CDR3 extends over 16 amino acids. The ends lost 1 base at V and 4 bases at J; junction bases unmatched: 2. The germline V gene encodes CDR1 LNHDA and CDR2 SQIVND (reference sequence). The CDR3 here is CASSIGGLAGYNEQFF. Partial CDR3 DNA: TGTGCCAGTAGTATAGGAGGACTAGCGGGGTACAATGAG.

Concerning this clone: The sequence runs out 3 residues before the end of the CDR3; the remainder is reconstructed from the germline J gene. The J gene is TRBJ2-3, the V gene TRBV5-1, with D possibly TRBD2 on 6 matching bases. The CDR3 length is 15 residues. Germline V lookup: CDR1 SGHRS, CDR2 YFSETQ. Trimming removed 1 base from V and 0 bases from J, with 9 bases in between. The CDR3 loop reads CASSLTSFSTDTQYF. The DNA read from the CDR3 is TGCGCCAGCAGCTTGACTAGCTTTAGCACAGATACG.

Concerning this clone: The read terminates 3 residues before the CDR3 end, so the remaining end is supplied by the germline J gene. The genes are TRBV28 and TRBJ1-4, with D possibly TRBD1 on 6 matching bases. Per the germline V gene, CDR1 is MDHEN and CDR2 is SYDVKM. V lost 6 bases and J 2 bases, leaving 13 bases between the germline ends. This CDR3 is built from 15 residues. CDR3 loop: CASRPYRATNEKLFF. The sequenced CDR3 bases are TGTGCCAGCAGACCGTACAGGGCGACTAATGAAAAA.

Remarks on this clone: The CDR3 goes on 3 residues after the read ends, and that part is filled in from the germline J gene. The chain uses TRBV7-8 and TRBJ2-7, with no clear D. Germline values: CDR1 SGHVS, CDR2 FQNEAQ. The CDR3 covers 10 residues. V lost 6 bases to trimming and J lost 3 bases, with 3 bases between them. This chain's CDR3 is CASSNYEQYF. The CDR3 bases that were read are TGTGCCAGCAGTAACTACGAG.

Turning to this clone: The CDR3 end is not reached by the read, which stops 3 residues before it; the germline J gene fills it in. V and J are TRBV2 and TRBJ1-5; TRBD1 matches 8 bases. V shed 7 bases and J 2 bases; nucleotides not matched to a gene: 4. The CDR3 contains 14 residues. Germline V gene lookup returns CDR1 SNHLY and CDR2 FYNNEI. The CDR3 sequence: CASNSGQGNQPQHF. CDR3 bases read: TGTGCCAGCAACTCGGGACAGGGCAATCAGCCC.

CDR3 sequence reads: CASSKDREWNGYTF. The sequenced CDR3 bases are TGTGCCAGCAGCAAGGACAGGGAATGGAATGGC. The chain combines TRBV6-2 or TRBV6-3 with TRBJ1-2; TRBD1 agrees at 8 bases. The read ends 3 residues early relative to the CDR3; the germline J gene fills the gap. The CDR3 length is 14 residues. V was clipped by 6 bases and J by 6 bases; unmatched bases: 9. Per the germline V gene, CDR1 is MNHEY and CDR2 is SVGEGT.

Points on this clone: The CDR3 goes on 3 residues after the read ends, and that part is filled in from the germline J gene. The chain couples TRBV30 to TRBJ2-3; 7 nucleotides match TRBD2. After removal of 0 bases from V and 3 bases from J, the junction contained 6 bases not matched to a gene. CDR1 is GTSNPN, CDR2 SVGIG, per germline (reference sequence). This CDR3 has 15 amino acids. Incomplete CDR3 DNA: TGTGCCTGGAGTGTGAGAGCGGGGTATACAGATACG. Its translation is CAWSVRAGYTDT. The whole CDR3 protein reads CAWSVRAGYTDTQYF.

Details on this clone: The CDR3 goes on 3 residues after the read ends, and that part is filled in from the germline J gene. The V gene is TRBV7-9, the J gene TRBJ1-2; perhaps TRBD1 as D (5 bases). CDR1 and CDR2 (germline): SEHNR, FQNEAQ (reference sequence). This CDR3 is built from 15 residues. This CDR3 is CASSDDSEVTDTYTF. The part of the CDR3 DNA that was read is TGTGCCAGCAGCGATGACAGTGAAGTCACAGATACC.

About this clone: Coverage ceases 3 residues before the CDR3 finishes, and the germline J gene fills in the end. V gene TRBV2 combines with J gene TRBJ2-2; 14 bases are a match to TRBD2. This CDR3 is 17 amino acids long. V shed 6 bases, J shed 1 base, and the junction held 4 bases outside the gene matches. Per the germline V gene, CDR1 is SNHLY and CDR2 is FYNNEI. The CDR3 sequence: CASSPGLAGGNTGELFF. CDR3 bases read: TGTGCCAGCAGCCCAGGACTAGCGGGGGGGAACACCGGGGAG.

CDR3 sequence reads: CAWSATMGGTEAFF. CDR3 DNA (partial): TGTGCCTGGAGCGCTACTATGGGGGGCACTGAA. This rearrangement joins TRBV30 to TRBJ1-1, with D perhaps TRBD1 (5 bases). The sequenced fragment ends 3 residues before the CDR3 boundary, so the rest is inferred from the germline J gene. Trimming cost V 3 bases and J 4 bases, with 15 bases left between them. Germline CDR1 reads GTSNPN; CDR2 reads SVGIG (reference sequence). CDR3 length: 14 residues.

As concerns this clone: The read falls 3 residues short of the CDR3 end, and the missing part is taken from the germline J gene. This sequence joins TRBV30 and TRBJ1-1; D is unresolved. The germline V and J ends were trimmed by 4 bases and 1 base, with 10 bases remaining between them. Germline-derived CDR1 and CDR2 are GTSNPN and SVGIG (reference sequence). The length of the CDR3 is 13 residues. The sequenced CDR3 bases are TGTGCCTGGAAACGACTTACGAACACTGAA. Residues: CAWKRLTNTE. Given in full, the CDR3 is CAWKRLTNTEAFF.

CDR3 loop: CASSLGRQATNEKLFF. CDR3 DNA, as far as it was read: TGCGCCAGCAGCTTGGGTCGACAAGCAACTAATGAAAAA. J is TRBJ1-4 and V is TRBV5-1, with D unclear. Read coverage stops 3 residues before the CDR3 terminus; the germline J gene supplies the remainder. Trimming took 0 bases from V and 0 from J, leaving 9 bases between them. Looked up from germline, CDR1 is SGHRS and CDR2 is YFSETQ. The CDR3 is made up of 16 amino acids.

Worth noting for this clone: The read stops 3 residues short of the end of the CDR3; the missing end is completed from the germline J gene. The genes are TRBV5-6 and TRBJ1-2; possibly TRBD1 for D (5 bases). Germline CDR1 SGHDT, CDR2 YYEEEE. The CDR3 has 12 residues. Trimming stripped 4 bases from V and 5 bases from J, with 9 bases between. The CDR3 sequence is CASSRQSYGYTF. CDR3 DNA (partial): TGTGCCAGCAGCAGACAGAGTTATGGC. Full variable domain (remainder filled in from reference TRBV5-6 and TRBJ1-2): DAGVTQSPTHLIKTRGQQVTLRCSPKSGHDTVSWYQQALGQGPQFIFQYYEEEERQRGNFPDRFSGHQFPNYSSELNVNALLLGDSALYLCASSRQSYGYTFGSGTRLTVV.

With regard to this clone: The junction departs from the called germline gene at one end, perhaps through a read error. The CDR3 end is not reached by the read, which stops 3 residues before it; the germline J gene fills it in. The chain links TRBV13 to TRBJ1-2; 11 bases are shared with TRBD1. Germline loops: CDR1 PRHDT, CDR2 FYEKMQ (reference sequence). The CDR3 consists of 17 residues. CDR3 region: CANSPRDRGSGVYGYTF. The CDR3 DNA, read in part, is TGTGCCAACAGCCCCCGGGACAGGGGGTCTGGCGTCTATGGC.

As for this clone: The read is 3 residues too short to cover the CDR3 end, so that end is filled in from the germline J gene. The chain joins TRBV27 to TRBJ2-7; the D gene is possibly TRBD1 (5 bases). This CDR3 spans 14 amino acids. Germline assignment: CDR1 MNHEY and CDR2 SMNVEV (reference sequence). The ends were cut back, 7 bases at V and 2 bases at J, with 15 bases in the middle. The CDR3 is CASNPRGAPYEQYF. The DNA read from the CDR3 is TGTGCCAGCAACCCTAGGGGCGCGCCCTACGAG.

Concerning this clone: The DNA ends 3 residues before the CDR3 does, and the rest of the CDR3 is filled in from the germline J gene. This chain links TRBV11-3 with TRBJ1-2, with TRBD1 matching over 9 bases. With 9 bases clipped from V and 6 bases from J, the junction kept 5 bases outside the gene matches. This CDR3 is 12 amino acids long. Germline V gives CDR1 SGHNT, CDR2 YENEEA. The CDR3 sequence: CARQGANHGYTF. The CDR3 bases that were read are TGTGCCAGACAGGGGGCGAATCATGGC.

A remark on this clone: The read comes to an end 3 residues before the CDR3 does, leaving the germline J gene to fill in the end. The chain is built from TRBV5-1 and TRBJ2-5; 9 bases agree with TRBD2. Germline V gene lookup returns CDR1 SGHRS and CDR2 YFSETQ. The CDR3 covers 15 residues. With 1 base clipped from V and 5 bases from J, the junction kept 6 bases outside the gene matches. The CDR3 spells CASSLSAGGSETQYF. The part of the CDR3 DNA that was read is TGCGCCAGCAGCTTGTCGGCGGGGGGGAGTGAGACC. The whole variable domain, filled in from reference TRBV5-1 and TRBJ2-5, reads KAGVTQTPRYLIKTRGQQVTLSCSPISGHRSVSWYQQTPGQGLQFLFEYFSETQRNKGNFPGRFSGRQFSNSRSEMNVSTLELGDSALYLCASSLSAGGSETQYFGPGTRLLVL.

A word on this clone: The CDR3 end is not reached by the read, which stops 3 residues before it; the germline J gene fills it in. The chain is built from TRBV5-1 and TRBJ2-4; a weak D match, TRBD2 (6 bases). CDR3 length: 14 amino acids. Germline V gene sequence: CDR1 SGHRS, CDR2 YFSETQ. The DNA read from the CDR3 is TGCGCCAGCAGCTTCACTCACCGGGACTTTGGT. Translated, it gives CASSFTHRDFG. The complete CDR3 reads CASSFTHRDFGQYF.